The 16 T cell receptor beta chains below all came from one sample that was sequenced in a study of cytomegalovirus exposure and HLA in healthy donors. The primer mix had 60 Vbeta and 13 Jbeta primers. Clones were read by immunoSEQ multiplex PCR, and TCRdb kept only the in-frame ones, dropping some. The sample yields some 250,000 clones, more than 75% seen once. Input material: PBMCs. These receptor sequences come from a woman between 35 and 50 years old in good health and CMV-seropositive.

J is TRBJ1-1 and V is TRBV30, with D perhaps matching TRBD1 (6 bases). This CDR3 region has 15 residues. Trimming cost V 1 base and J 1 base, with 13 bases left between them. Germline CDR1 reads GTSNPN; CDR2 reads SVGIG (reference sequence). CDR3 nucleotide sequence: TGTGCCTGGAGTGGCCCCGGACAGAGGAACACTGAAGCTTTCTTT. Amino acids: CAWSGPGQRNTEAFF.

V usage is TRBV15 and J usage is TRBJ1-1; tentatively, D is TRBD1 (5 bases). Germline-derived CDR1 and CDR2 are LNHNV and YYDKDF (reference sequence). V lost 0 bases to trimming and J lost 5 bases, with 10 bases between them. The CDR3 sequence is 14 residues long. The CDR3 DNA is TGTGCCACCAGCAGAGACAGGGAGGCGACTGAAGCTTTCTTT. It encodes CATSRDREATEAFF.

V and J are TRBV30 and TRBJ2-3, with TRBD2 identical over 9 bases. This CDR3 spans 18 amino acids. The germline gives CDR1 GTSNPN, CDR2 SVGIG (reference sequence). Trimming removed 4 bases from V and 3 bases from J; junction bases left unmatched: 17. The CDR3 protein is CAWNPSGEERGATDTQYF. As DNA, the CDR3 is TGTGCCTGGAATCCCTCTGGGGAAGAGCGGGGGGCGACAGATACGCAGTATTTT.

The J gene is TRBJ1-2, the V gene TRBV19; 9 bases map to TRBD1. Trimming took 1 base from V and 4 from J; bases not matched to a gene: 10. The CDR3 runs to 17 residues. The germline CDR1 and CDR2 sequences are LNHDA and SQIVND (reference sequence). This CDR3 is CASSIATGTGKGYGYTF. The DNA for the CDR3 is TGTGCCAGTAGTATAGCTACCGGGACAGGGAAGGGCTATGGCTACACCTTC.

This clone came up once. The V gene is TRBV10-3, the J gene TRBJ2-7, with 8 bases identical to TRBD1. Germline loops: CDR1 ENHRY, CDR2 SYGVKD. The CDR3 consists of 17 residues. V shed 4 bases and J 0 bases; nucleotides not matched to a gene: 11. The chain's CDR3 is CAISGGQAQGGSYEQYF. In DNA, the CDR3 is TGTGCCATCAGTGGGGGACAGGCCCAGGGGGGCTCCTACGAGCAGTACTTC.

The chain combines TRBV5-1 with TRBJ2-3; no definite D call. Germline V gene data show CDR1 as SGHRS and CDR2 as YFSETQ. V was trimmed by 0 bases and J by 0 bases, leaving 11 bases between them. This CDR3 contains 16 residues. DNA for the CDR3: TGCGCCAGCAGCTTGGCTGGGCCCGCTAGCACAGATACGCAGTATTTT. Translating gives CASSLAGPASTDTQYF.

The chain has TRBV11-3 and TRBJ1-4; D is uncertain. V lost 5 bases to trimming and J lost 4 bases, with 11 bases between them. The CDR3 covers 14 residues. CDR1 is SGHNT and CDR2 is YENEEA in the germline V gene. The CDR3 DNA sequence: TGTGCCAGCAGCACATCAGCGCTTAATGAAAAACTGTTTTTT. Amino acid sequence: CASSTSALNEKLFF.

V gene TRBV12-5 combines with J gene TRBJ2-5, with TRBD2 identical over 7 bases. The J call may be mistaken, given a closer DNA end match to TRBJ2-7. The germline V gene has CDR1 LGHNT and CDR2 FRNRAP. This CDR3 contains 13 residues. This CDR3 is CASGPSGTYEQYF. CDR3 sequence (DNA): TGTGCTAGTGGTCCAAGCGGGACCTACGAGCAGTACTTC.

The chain links TRBV14 to TRBJ2-3; weak D call: TRBD2 (6 bases). This CDR3 contains 14 residues. V was shortened by 4 bases and J by 3 bases, with 11 bases between the two germline ends. CDR1 is SGHDN, CDR2 FVKESK, per germline. CDR3 DNA sequence: TGTGCCAGCAGCCCCATGGGGGGAACAGATACGCAGTATTTT. Its translation is CASSPMGGTDTQYF.

The rearrangement joins TRBV7-2 to TRBJ2-1; 11 bases are shared with TRBD2. The V gene's germline CDR1 is SGHTA and CDR2 FQGNSA. After removal of 1 base from V and 7 bases from J, the junction contained 6 bases not matched to a gene. There are 16 residues in the CDR3. CDR3 bases: TGTGCCAGCAGCTTAGGGGCTAGCGGGGGGCTAAATGAGCAGTTCTTC. Residues: CASSLGASGGLNEQFF. Using reference TRBV7-2 and TRBJ2-1 for the parts outside the CDR3, the full variable domain is GAGVSQSPSNKVTEKGKDVELRCDPISGHTALYWYRQSLGQGLEFLIYFQGNSAPDKSGLPSDRFSAERTGGSVSTLTIQRTQQEDSAVYLCASSLGASGGLNEQFFGPGTRLTVL.

About this clone: In this CDR3 the conserved last residue, phenylalanine or tryptophan, is missing, so a read error is likely. This sequence joins TRBV6-1 and TRBJ2-7, with TRBD1 matching 8 bases. CDR1 and CDR2 (germline): MNHNS, SASEGT. V shed 1 base, J shed 6 bases, and the junction held 8 bases outside the gene matches. This CDR3 has 15 residues. Here the CDR3 DNA reads TGTGCCAGCAGTGAAGGGCGGGCAGGGGGCGGCGAGCAGTACCTC. As protein: CASSEGRAGGGEQYL.

This clone was observed a handful of times. The chain uses TRBV28 and TRBJ1-2; 10 bases match TRBD1. Germline V gene lookup returns CDR1 MDHEN and CDR2 SYDVKM. The CDR3 contains 14 residues. V shed 6 bases, J shed 5 bases, and the junction held 6 bases outside the gene matches. CDR3 nucleotide sequence: TGTGCCAGCAGCCCCACGGGACAGGGGTATGGCTACACCTTC. It translates to CASSPTGQGYGYTF.

This clone showed up just a few times. This chain links TRBV5-1 with TRBJ1-2, with no clear D. V was clipped by 4 bases and J by 3 bases, with 13 bases between them. The CDR3 is made up of 14 amino acids. Germline loops: CDR1 SGHRS, CDR2 YFSETQ. The CDR3 protein is CASSPDGGDYGYTF. In DNA form, the CDR3 reads TGCGCCAGCAGCCCCGACGGCGGGGACTATGGCTACACCTTC. The variable domain in full, completed from reference TRBV5-1 and TRBJ1-2, reads KAGVTQTPRYLIKTRGQQVTLSCSPISGHRSVSWYQQTPGQGLQFLFEYFSETQRNKGNFPGRFSGRQFSNSRSEMNVSTLELGDSALYLCASSPDGGDYGYTFGSGTRLTVV.

The rearrangement links TRBV21-1 to TRBJ1-4. TRBV21-1 is a known pseudogene. The CDR3 sequence is 15 residues long. The CDR3, as DNA: TGTGCCAGCAAGATAGGGGGGGGGCCTAATGAAAAACTGTTTTTT. It encodes CASKIGGGPNEKLFF.

This clone was seen a handful of times. V usage is TRBV11-3 and J usage is TRBJ1-5; D is perhaps TRBD1 (5 bases). The CDR3 covers 13 residues. Trimming removed 1 base from V and 5 bases from J, with 6 bases in between. The germline V gene encodes CDR1 SGHNT and CDR2 YENEEA. The CDR3 nucleotides are TGTGCCAGCAGCTTAGGGGGGGATCAGCCCCAGCATTTT. Translation: CASSLGGDQPQHF.

The rearrangement joins TRBV5-1 to TRBJ2-5; 7 nucleotides match TRBD2. The trim removed 7 bases at V and 2 bases at J, leaving 11 bases unmatched. The CDR3 sequence is 15 residues long. Germline V lookup: CDR1 SGHRS, CDR2 YFSETQ. CDR3 protein: CASADERGTQETQYF. The CDR3 nucleotides are TGCGCCAGCGCTGACGAGCGGGGTACACAAGAGACCCAGTACTTC. Based on the CDR3 plus reference TRBV5-1 and TRBJ2-5, the full variable domain is KAGVTQTPRYLIKTRGQQVTLSCSPISGHRSVSWYQQTPGQGLQFLFEYFSETQRNKGNFPGRFSGRQFSNSRSEMNVSTLELGDSALYLCASADERGTQETQYFGPGTRLLVL.